Listed below are T cell receptor beta chains from one sample, sequenced in a study of blood T cell repertoires in COVID-19. Clones were sequenced by immunoSEQ multiplex PCR, and TCRdb holds only the in-frame ones, with some missing. Of 110,000 to 150,000 clones in the sample, around 82% are singletons; the top ten hold just over 6%. The sequencing sample was made of PBMCs or T cells enriched from blood (not recorded which). These TCRs come from a woman aged 45-60 years who had recovered from COVID-19. CDR3s include the opening cysteine and the closing phenylalanine or tryptophan. Each record gives: J gene, D gene, clone size, V gene, CDR3 DNA, CDR3 protein. The D gene is left open where the match is weak. Part of the rows lack a size; the others show once, few, many or a class for expanded clones.

>TRBJ1-2|TRBD1|NA|TRBV7-3
TGTGCCAGCAGCCAGACAGGGGGCTATGGCTACACCTTC
CASSQTGGYGYTF
>TRBJ2-7|NA|NA|TRBV28
TGTGCCAGGGGGGGCTACGAGCAGTACTTC
CARGGYEQYF
>TRBJ1-6|TRBD1|NA|TRBV10-3
TGTGCCATCAGGGGGACAGGGGCCTCAAATTCACCCCTCCACTTT
CAIRGTGASNSPLHF
>TRBJ2-1|TRBD1|NA|TRBV28
TGTGCCAGCAGTTTAGGACAGGGGAATCACAATGAGCAGTTCTTC
CASSLGQGNHNEQFF
>TRBJ2-3|TRBD2|NA|TRBV6-5
TGTGCCAGCAGGAGCGGGGGGAGCACAGATACGCAGTATTTT
CASRSGGSTDTQYF
>TRBJ1-5|TRBD1|NA|TRBV6-1
TGTGCCAGCAGTGCGGAAACAGGGGGCGGCTATCAGCCCCAGCATTTT
CASSAETGGGYQPQHF
>TRBJ2-5|NA|NA|TRBV2
TGTGCCAGCAGTGAACCCGGGGGGCGAGGAGAGACCCAGTACTTC
CASSEPGGRGETQYF
>TRBJ2-2|NA|NA|TRBV3-1/TRBV3-2
TGTGCCAGCAGCCAGACACAGGTTGCCGGGGAGCTGTTTTTT
CASSQTQVAGELFF
>TRBJ1-1|NA|NA|TRBV5-5
TGTGCCAGCAGCTTGGAGCGGGGGCCTTCGAACACTGAAGCTTTCTTT
CASSLERGPSNTEAFF
>TRBJ1-1|NA|NA|TRBV3-1/TRBV3-2
TGTGCCAGCAGCCCAAGAGGCTCGGGGGCTGAAGCTTTCTTT
CASSPRGSGAEAFF
>TRBJ2-1|TRBD1|NA|TRBV19
TGTGCCAGTGTGGGGGACAGCTTCTCCTACAATGAGCAGTTCTTC
CASVGDSFSYNEQFF
>TRBJ1-5|NA|NA|TRBV13
TGTGCCAGCAGCTTAGGGACAGAACAGCCCCAGCATTTT
CASSLGTEQPQHF
>TRBJ1-2|TRBD1|many|TRBV7-9
TGTGCCAGCAGCTTAACCCAGGGGGCTAACTATGGCTACACCTTC
CASSLTQGANYGYTF
>TRBJ2-5|NA|NA|TRBV28
TGTGCCAGCAGTTTAAGCCAGGGGGGCGTAGAGACCCAGTACTTC
CASSLSQGGVETQYF
>TRBJ1-5|NA|NA|TRBV19
TGTGCCAGTAGTATAGGACGTTCGGGGGTTCAGCCCCAGCATTTT
CASSIGRSGVQPQHF
>TRBJ1-1|NA|NA|TRBV19
TGTGCCGGTAAAGGCGGCAGCAACACTGAAGCTTTCTTT
CAGKGGSNTEAFF
>TRBJ2-3|NA|few|TRBV5-8
TGTGCCAGCACCTTCAAAATTAGCACAGATACGCAGTATTTT
CASTFKISTDTQYF
>TRBJ1-3|NA|few|TRBV11-2
TGTGCCAGCAGCCGCGGACAGTACTCTGGAAACACCATATATTTT
CASSRGQYSGNTIYF
>TRBJ2-1|NA|once|TRBV30
TGTGCCTGGAAAGGGGCGGGGGCCTCTCTCTCCTACAATGAGCAGTTCTTC
CAWKGAGASLSYNEQFF
>TRBJ1-1|NA|few|TRBV23-1
TGCGCCAGCAGTCAATCGATCAGAAACACTGAAGCTTTCTTT
CASSQSIRNTEAFF
>TRBJ1-5|NA|NA|TRBV2
TGTGCCAGCAGTCTTAGTCAGCCCCAGCATTTT
CASSLSQPQHF
>TRBJ2-7|NA|NA|TRBV11-2
TGTGCCAGCAGCTTAGACAGGGACGAGCAGTACTTC
CASSLDRDEQYF
>TRBJ2-1|TRBD2|NA|TRBV14
TGTGCCAGCAGCCAAACCACGGGACTAGCTCAAGGGGATGAGCAGTTCTTC
CASSQTTGLAQGDEQFF
>TRBJ2-2|NA|NA|TRBV3-1/TRBV3-2
TGTGCCAGCAGCCAAGTAGCCGGGGAGCTGTTTTTT
CASSQVAGELFF
>TRBJ2-5|NA|NA|TRBV18
TGTGCCAGCTCACCATTGAGGGGGCAAGAGACCCAGTACTTC
CASSPLRGQETQYF
>TRBJ2-7|NA|NA|TRBV9
TGTGCCAGCAGCGCCACCCAGGGTTCCCTCTACGAGCAGTACTTC
CASSATQGSLYEQYF
>TRBJ1-5|TRBD1|NA|TRBV5-1
TGCGCCAGCAGCTACGGGACAGGGGGCAATCAGCCCCAGCATTTT
CASSYGTGGNQPQHF
>TRBJ1-2|NA|NA|TRBV11-2
TGTGCCAGCAGCTTAGCGGCAGGTACCTATGGCTACACCTTC
CASSLAAGTYGYTF
>TRBJ2-3|TRBD2|NA|TRBV6-1
TGTGCCAGCAGTGAAACTTGGGCTAGCGGGATCAGCACAGATACGCAGTATTTT
CASSETWASGISTDTQYF
>TRBJ2-1|TRBD1|NA|TRBV5-1
TGCGCCAGCAGCTCACCCGGGACAGGGGACAATGAGCAGTTCTTC
CASSSPGTGDNEQFF